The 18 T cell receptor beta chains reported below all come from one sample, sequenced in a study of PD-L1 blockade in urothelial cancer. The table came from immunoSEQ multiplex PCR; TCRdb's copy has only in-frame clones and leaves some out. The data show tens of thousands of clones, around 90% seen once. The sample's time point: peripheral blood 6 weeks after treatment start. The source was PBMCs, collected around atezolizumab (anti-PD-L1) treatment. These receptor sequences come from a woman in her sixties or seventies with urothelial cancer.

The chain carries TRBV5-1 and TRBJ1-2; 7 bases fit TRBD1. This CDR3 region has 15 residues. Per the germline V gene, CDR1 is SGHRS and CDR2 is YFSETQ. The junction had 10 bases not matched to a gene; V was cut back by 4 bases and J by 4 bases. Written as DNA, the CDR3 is TGCGCCAGCAGCCCGGGGGGGGACAGAATCTATGGCTACACCTTC. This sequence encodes CASSPGGDRIYGYTF.

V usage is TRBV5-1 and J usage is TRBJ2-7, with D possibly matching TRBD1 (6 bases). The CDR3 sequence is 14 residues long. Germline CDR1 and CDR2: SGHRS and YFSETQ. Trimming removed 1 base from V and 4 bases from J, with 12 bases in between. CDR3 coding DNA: TGCGCCAGCAGCTTGTTTACAGGGTCGTACGAGCAGTACTTC. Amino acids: CASSLFTGSYEQYF.

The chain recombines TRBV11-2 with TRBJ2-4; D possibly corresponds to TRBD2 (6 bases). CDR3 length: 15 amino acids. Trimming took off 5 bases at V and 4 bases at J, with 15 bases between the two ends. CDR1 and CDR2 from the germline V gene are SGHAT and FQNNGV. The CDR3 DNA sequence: TGTGCCAGCAGCCACCGCCGGGCGGGGAAAAACATTCAGTACTTC. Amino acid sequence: CASSHRRAGKNIQYF.

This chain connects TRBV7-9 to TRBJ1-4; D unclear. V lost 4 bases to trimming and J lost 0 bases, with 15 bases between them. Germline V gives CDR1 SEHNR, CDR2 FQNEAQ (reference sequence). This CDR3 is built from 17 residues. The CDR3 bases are TGTGCCAGCAGCTCTCAAAAAAGAGCCACAACTAATGAAAAACTGTTTTTT. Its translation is CASSSQKRATTNEKLFF.

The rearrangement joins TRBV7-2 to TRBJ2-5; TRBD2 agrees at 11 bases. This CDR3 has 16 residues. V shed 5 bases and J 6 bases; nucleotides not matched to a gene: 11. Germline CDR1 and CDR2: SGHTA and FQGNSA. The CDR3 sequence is CASSTRGSGGAKTQYF. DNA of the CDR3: TGTGCCAGCAGCACCCGGGGTAGCGGGGGGGCGAAGACCCAGTACTTC. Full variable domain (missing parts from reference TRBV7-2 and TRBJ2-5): GAGVSQSPSNKVTEKGKDVELRCDPISGHTALYWYRQSLGQGLEFLIYFQGNSAPDKSGLPSDRFSAERTGGSVSTLTIQRTQQEDSAVYLCASSTRGSGGAKTQYFGPGTRLLVL.

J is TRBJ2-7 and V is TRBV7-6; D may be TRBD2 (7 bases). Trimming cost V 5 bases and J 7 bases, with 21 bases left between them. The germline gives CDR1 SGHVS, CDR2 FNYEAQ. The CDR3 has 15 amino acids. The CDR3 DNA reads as TGTGCCAGCAGCCTACTACAGGGTCCAGCGGGAGAGCAGTACTTC. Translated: CASSLLQGPAGEQYF.

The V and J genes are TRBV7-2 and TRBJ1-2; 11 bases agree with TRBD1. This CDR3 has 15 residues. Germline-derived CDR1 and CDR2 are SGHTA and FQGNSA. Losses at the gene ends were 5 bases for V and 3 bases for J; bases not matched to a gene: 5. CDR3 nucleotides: TGTGCCAGCAGCATCGGACAGGGGGCCCACTATGGCTACACCTTC. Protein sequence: CASSIGQGAHYGYTF.

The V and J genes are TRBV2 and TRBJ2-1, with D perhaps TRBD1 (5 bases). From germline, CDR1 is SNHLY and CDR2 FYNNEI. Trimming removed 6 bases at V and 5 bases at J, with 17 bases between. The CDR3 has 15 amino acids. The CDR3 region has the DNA TGTGCCAGCAGGCTCTCCCAGGGTAGCAACAATGAGCAGTTCTTC. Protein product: CASRLSQGSNNEQFF.

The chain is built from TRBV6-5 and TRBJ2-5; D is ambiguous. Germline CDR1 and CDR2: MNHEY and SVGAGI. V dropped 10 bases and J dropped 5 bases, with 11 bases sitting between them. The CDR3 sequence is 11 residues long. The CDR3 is CATQARETQYF. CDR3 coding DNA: TGTGCCACCCAAGCCCGGGAGACCCAGTACTTC.

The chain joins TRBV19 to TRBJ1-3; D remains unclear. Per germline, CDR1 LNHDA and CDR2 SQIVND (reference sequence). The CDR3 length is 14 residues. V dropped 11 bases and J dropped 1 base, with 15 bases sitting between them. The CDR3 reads CASRERGSGNTIYF. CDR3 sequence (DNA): TGTGCCTCGCGTGAGCGGGGATCTGGAAACACCATATATTTT.

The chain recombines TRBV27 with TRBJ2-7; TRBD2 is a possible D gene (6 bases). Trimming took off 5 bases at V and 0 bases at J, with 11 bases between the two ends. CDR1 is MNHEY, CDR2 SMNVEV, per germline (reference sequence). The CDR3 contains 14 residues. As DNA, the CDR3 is TGTGCCAGCAGTCTATTCGGGAGCTCCTACGAGCAGTACTTC. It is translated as CASSLFGSSYEQYF.

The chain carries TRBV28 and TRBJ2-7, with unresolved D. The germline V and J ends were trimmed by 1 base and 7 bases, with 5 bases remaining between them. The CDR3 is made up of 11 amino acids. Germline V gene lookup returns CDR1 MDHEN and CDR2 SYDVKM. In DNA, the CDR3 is TGTGCCAGCAGTTTATACTATGAGCAGTACTTC. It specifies CASSLYYEQYF. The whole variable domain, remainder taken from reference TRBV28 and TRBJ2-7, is DVKVTQSSRYLVKRTGEKVFLECVQDMDHENMFWYRQDPGLGLRLIYFSYDVKMKEKGDIPEGYSVSREKKERFSLILESASTNQTSMYLCASSLYYEQYFGPGTRLTVT.

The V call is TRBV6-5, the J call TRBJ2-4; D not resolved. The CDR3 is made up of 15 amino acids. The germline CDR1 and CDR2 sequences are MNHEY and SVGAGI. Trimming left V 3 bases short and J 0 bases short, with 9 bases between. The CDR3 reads CASSYSELAKNIQYF. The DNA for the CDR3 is TGTGCCAGCAGTTATTCTGAACTAGCCAAAAACATTCAGTACTTC.

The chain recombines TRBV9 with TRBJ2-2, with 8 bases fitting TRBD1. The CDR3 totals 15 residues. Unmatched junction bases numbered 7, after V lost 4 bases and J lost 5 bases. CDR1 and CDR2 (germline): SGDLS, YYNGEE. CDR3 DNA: TGTGCCAGCAGCCCGACCGACAGGGGAACCGGGGAGCTGTTTTTT. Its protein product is CASSPTDRGTGELFF.

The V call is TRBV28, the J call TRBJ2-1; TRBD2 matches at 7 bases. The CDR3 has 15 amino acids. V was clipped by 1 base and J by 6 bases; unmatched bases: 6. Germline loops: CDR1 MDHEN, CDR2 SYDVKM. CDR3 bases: TGTGCCAGCAGTTTATATTCGGCTAGCGGCAATGAGCAGTTCTTC. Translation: CASSLYSASGNEQFF.

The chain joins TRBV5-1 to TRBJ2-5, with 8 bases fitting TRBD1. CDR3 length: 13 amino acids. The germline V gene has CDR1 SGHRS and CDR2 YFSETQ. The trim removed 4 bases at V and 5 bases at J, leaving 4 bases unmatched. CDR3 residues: CASSPGGLETQYF. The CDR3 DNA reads TGCGCCAGCAGCCCAGGGGGCTTGGAGACCCAGTACTTC.

The CDR3 loop reads CASSFQDRQPQHF. In nucleotides, the CDR3 is TGTGCCAGCAGCTTCCAGGACAGACAGCCCCAGCATTTT. The genes are TRBV11-2 and TRBJ1-5; the D gene is possibly TRBD1 (6 bases). Germline-derived CDR1 and CDR2 are SGHAT and FQNNGV. The CDR3 runs to 13 residues. The V and J ends lost 3 bases and 7 bases respectively, with 10 bases between them.

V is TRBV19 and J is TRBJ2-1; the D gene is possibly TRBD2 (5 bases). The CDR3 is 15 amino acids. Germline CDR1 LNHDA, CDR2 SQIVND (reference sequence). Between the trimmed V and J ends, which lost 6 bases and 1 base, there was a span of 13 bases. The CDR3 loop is CASRAIGDSYNEQFF. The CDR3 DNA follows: TGTGCCAGTAGAGCGATCGGGGATTCCTACAATGAGCAGTTCTTC. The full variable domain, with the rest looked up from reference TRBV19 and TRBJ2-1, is DGGITQSPKYLFRKEGQNVTLSCEQNLNHDAMYWYRQDPGQGLRLIYYSQIVNDFQKGDIAEGYSVSREKKESFPLTVTSAQKNPTAFYLCASRAIGDSYNEQFFGPGTRLTVL.